This T cell receptor (beta chain) was sequenced for a study of blood T cell repertoires in COVID-19. The CDR3 has 12 amino acids. V lost 8 bases to trimming and J lost 2 bases; unmatched junction nucleotides: 2. Germline CDR1 is SNHLY and CDR2 is FYNNEI. Clones were read by immunoSEQ multiplex PCR, and TCRdb kept only the in-frame ones, dropping some. The table shows 490,000 or so clones, with about 85% occurring only once. Enrollees, about 18 to 90 years old, lived in about two dozen US areas. Symptom resolution, clearance, or two negative PCRs marked the recovered donors of Cohort 3. Points on this clone: Other DNA sequences in the sample encode the same CDR3.

Sequences were obtained from PBMCs or T cells enriched from blood (not recorded which). The receptor was derived from a woman aged 60-75 years who had recovered from COVID-19. The J gene is TRBJ1-1, the V gene TRBV2; TRBD1 matches at 7 bases. DNA for the CDR3: TGTGCCAGCCGGGACAGTAACACTGAAGCTTTCTTT. Protein sequence: CASRDSNTEAFF.